The 7 T cell receptor beta chains presented below share a single source sample, sequenced in a study of blood T cells in healthy people across ages. A second PCR, run for roughly 7 to 12 cycles, used a sample-barcoded 5' primer plus a J-beta primer mix. MiXCR was run by TCRdb on the 5' RACE reads, yielding one entry per CDR3 protein. The table lists under 1,000,000 distinct CDR3 sequences, 46% of them singletons. What was sequenced was blood. These receptors all stem from a man older than 75 in good health.

About this clonotype: This may arise from a read error, as a much more abundant clone is one base away. The V and J genes are TRBV5-1 and TRBJ2-7; 13 nucleotides agree with TRBD2. The CDR3 has 18 residues. Germline V CDR1 and CDR2: SGHRS, YFSETQ. CDR3 DNA sequence: TGCGCCAACAGCGGAGGACTAGCGGGGGACCTTAGAAACTACGAGCAGTACTTC. Residues: CANSGGLAGDLRNYEQYF.

This sequence joins TRBV24-1 and TRBJ2-5, with a tentative D call TRBD2 (6 bases). V was shortened by 7 bases and J by 3 bases, with 20 bases between the two germline ends. This CDR3 region has 16 residues. The germline gives CDR1 KGHDR, CDR2 SFDVKD. The DNA of the CDR3 is TGTGCCACCAGCCCCTTAGAGGGGACGGGAGAAGAGACCCAGTACTTC. Translated, it gives CATSPLEGTGEETQYF.

Comment on this clonotype: This clone may be a read error of a much larger clone one base away. This CDR3 is CATSEGEIQYF. Here the CDR3 DNA reads TGTGCCACCAGTGAAGGAGAGATCCAGTACTTC. V gene TRBV24-1 combines with J gene TRBJ2-4; the D is unclear. V lost 4 bases to trimming and J lost 13 bases, with 10 bases between them. This CDR3 spans 11 amino acids. CDR1 and CDR2 from the germline V gene are KGHDR and SFDVKD.

The chain recombines TRBV5-1 with TRBJ2-1, with 10 bases matching TRBD2. Germline V lookup: CDR1 SGHRS, CDR2 YFSETQ. The CDR3 runs 17 residues. The V gene end was trimmed by 4 bases and the J gene end by 8 bases; junction bases not matched to a gene: 15. Written as DNA, the CDR3 is TGCGCCAGCAGCCCTACAGCGGGAAGCGGGAGGGACGATGAGCAGTTCTTC. Amino acids: CASSPTAGSGRDDEQFF.

In the case of this clonotype: Compared with germline, one end of the junction differs, possibly owing to a read error. The chain uses TRBV7-2 and TRBJ2-1; D gene unclear. This CDR3 spans 15 amino acids. Germline V gives CDR1 SGHTA, CDR2 FQGNSA. Here the CDR3 DNA reads TGTGCCAGCGGCTTATCGCCCAACTCCTACAATGAGCAGTTCTTC. It translates to CASGLSPNSYNEQFF.

This sequence joins TRBV3-1 and TRBJ2-5; D is perhaps TRBD2 (6 bases). The V and J ends lost 2 bases and 5 bases respectively, with 15 bases between them. Per the germline V gene, CDR1 is LGHDT and CDR2 is YNNKEL (reference sequence). There are 15 residues in the CDR3. The DNA of the CDR3 is TGTGCCAGCAGCCAACCTGGGACTTGGGGGGAGACCCAGTACTTC. This encodes CASSQPGTWGETQYF.

The CDR3 region has the DNA TGCAGCGTTAAACGACAGGGGGCGAGAGAGCAGTTCTTC. As protein: CSVKRQGAREQFF. This chain links TRBV29-1 with TRBJ2-1; 10 nucleotides agree with TRBD1. Germline V lookup: CDR1 SQVTM, CDR2 ANQGSEA. The CDR3 spans 13 residues. J lost 10 bases, V lost 5 bases, and 8 bases had no gene match.